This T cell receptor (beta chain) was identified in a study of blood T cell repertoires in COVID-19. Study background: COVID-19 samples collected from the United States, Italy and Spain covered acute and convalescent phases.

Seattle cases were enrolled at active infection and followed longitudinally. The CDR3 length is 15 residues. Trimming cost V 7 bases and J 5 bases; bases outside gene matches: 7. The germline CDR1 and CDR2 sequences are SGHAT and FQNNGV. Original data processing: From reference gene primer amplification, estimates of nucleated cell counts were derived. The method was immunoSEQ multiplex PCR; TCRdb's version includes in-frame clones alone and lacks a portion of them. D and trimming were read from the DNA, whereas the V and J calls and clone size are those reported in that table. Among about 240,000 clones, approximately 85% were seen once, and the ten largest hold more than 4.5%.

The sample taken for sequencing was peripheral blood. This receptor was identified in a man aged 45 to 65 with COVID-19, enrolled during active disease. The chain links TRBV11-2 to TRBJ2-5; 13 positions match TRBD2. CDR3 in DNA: TGTGCCAGCACACTAGCGGGGGGGCCCGAGGAGACCCAGTACTTC. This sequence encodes CASTLAGGPEETQYF.